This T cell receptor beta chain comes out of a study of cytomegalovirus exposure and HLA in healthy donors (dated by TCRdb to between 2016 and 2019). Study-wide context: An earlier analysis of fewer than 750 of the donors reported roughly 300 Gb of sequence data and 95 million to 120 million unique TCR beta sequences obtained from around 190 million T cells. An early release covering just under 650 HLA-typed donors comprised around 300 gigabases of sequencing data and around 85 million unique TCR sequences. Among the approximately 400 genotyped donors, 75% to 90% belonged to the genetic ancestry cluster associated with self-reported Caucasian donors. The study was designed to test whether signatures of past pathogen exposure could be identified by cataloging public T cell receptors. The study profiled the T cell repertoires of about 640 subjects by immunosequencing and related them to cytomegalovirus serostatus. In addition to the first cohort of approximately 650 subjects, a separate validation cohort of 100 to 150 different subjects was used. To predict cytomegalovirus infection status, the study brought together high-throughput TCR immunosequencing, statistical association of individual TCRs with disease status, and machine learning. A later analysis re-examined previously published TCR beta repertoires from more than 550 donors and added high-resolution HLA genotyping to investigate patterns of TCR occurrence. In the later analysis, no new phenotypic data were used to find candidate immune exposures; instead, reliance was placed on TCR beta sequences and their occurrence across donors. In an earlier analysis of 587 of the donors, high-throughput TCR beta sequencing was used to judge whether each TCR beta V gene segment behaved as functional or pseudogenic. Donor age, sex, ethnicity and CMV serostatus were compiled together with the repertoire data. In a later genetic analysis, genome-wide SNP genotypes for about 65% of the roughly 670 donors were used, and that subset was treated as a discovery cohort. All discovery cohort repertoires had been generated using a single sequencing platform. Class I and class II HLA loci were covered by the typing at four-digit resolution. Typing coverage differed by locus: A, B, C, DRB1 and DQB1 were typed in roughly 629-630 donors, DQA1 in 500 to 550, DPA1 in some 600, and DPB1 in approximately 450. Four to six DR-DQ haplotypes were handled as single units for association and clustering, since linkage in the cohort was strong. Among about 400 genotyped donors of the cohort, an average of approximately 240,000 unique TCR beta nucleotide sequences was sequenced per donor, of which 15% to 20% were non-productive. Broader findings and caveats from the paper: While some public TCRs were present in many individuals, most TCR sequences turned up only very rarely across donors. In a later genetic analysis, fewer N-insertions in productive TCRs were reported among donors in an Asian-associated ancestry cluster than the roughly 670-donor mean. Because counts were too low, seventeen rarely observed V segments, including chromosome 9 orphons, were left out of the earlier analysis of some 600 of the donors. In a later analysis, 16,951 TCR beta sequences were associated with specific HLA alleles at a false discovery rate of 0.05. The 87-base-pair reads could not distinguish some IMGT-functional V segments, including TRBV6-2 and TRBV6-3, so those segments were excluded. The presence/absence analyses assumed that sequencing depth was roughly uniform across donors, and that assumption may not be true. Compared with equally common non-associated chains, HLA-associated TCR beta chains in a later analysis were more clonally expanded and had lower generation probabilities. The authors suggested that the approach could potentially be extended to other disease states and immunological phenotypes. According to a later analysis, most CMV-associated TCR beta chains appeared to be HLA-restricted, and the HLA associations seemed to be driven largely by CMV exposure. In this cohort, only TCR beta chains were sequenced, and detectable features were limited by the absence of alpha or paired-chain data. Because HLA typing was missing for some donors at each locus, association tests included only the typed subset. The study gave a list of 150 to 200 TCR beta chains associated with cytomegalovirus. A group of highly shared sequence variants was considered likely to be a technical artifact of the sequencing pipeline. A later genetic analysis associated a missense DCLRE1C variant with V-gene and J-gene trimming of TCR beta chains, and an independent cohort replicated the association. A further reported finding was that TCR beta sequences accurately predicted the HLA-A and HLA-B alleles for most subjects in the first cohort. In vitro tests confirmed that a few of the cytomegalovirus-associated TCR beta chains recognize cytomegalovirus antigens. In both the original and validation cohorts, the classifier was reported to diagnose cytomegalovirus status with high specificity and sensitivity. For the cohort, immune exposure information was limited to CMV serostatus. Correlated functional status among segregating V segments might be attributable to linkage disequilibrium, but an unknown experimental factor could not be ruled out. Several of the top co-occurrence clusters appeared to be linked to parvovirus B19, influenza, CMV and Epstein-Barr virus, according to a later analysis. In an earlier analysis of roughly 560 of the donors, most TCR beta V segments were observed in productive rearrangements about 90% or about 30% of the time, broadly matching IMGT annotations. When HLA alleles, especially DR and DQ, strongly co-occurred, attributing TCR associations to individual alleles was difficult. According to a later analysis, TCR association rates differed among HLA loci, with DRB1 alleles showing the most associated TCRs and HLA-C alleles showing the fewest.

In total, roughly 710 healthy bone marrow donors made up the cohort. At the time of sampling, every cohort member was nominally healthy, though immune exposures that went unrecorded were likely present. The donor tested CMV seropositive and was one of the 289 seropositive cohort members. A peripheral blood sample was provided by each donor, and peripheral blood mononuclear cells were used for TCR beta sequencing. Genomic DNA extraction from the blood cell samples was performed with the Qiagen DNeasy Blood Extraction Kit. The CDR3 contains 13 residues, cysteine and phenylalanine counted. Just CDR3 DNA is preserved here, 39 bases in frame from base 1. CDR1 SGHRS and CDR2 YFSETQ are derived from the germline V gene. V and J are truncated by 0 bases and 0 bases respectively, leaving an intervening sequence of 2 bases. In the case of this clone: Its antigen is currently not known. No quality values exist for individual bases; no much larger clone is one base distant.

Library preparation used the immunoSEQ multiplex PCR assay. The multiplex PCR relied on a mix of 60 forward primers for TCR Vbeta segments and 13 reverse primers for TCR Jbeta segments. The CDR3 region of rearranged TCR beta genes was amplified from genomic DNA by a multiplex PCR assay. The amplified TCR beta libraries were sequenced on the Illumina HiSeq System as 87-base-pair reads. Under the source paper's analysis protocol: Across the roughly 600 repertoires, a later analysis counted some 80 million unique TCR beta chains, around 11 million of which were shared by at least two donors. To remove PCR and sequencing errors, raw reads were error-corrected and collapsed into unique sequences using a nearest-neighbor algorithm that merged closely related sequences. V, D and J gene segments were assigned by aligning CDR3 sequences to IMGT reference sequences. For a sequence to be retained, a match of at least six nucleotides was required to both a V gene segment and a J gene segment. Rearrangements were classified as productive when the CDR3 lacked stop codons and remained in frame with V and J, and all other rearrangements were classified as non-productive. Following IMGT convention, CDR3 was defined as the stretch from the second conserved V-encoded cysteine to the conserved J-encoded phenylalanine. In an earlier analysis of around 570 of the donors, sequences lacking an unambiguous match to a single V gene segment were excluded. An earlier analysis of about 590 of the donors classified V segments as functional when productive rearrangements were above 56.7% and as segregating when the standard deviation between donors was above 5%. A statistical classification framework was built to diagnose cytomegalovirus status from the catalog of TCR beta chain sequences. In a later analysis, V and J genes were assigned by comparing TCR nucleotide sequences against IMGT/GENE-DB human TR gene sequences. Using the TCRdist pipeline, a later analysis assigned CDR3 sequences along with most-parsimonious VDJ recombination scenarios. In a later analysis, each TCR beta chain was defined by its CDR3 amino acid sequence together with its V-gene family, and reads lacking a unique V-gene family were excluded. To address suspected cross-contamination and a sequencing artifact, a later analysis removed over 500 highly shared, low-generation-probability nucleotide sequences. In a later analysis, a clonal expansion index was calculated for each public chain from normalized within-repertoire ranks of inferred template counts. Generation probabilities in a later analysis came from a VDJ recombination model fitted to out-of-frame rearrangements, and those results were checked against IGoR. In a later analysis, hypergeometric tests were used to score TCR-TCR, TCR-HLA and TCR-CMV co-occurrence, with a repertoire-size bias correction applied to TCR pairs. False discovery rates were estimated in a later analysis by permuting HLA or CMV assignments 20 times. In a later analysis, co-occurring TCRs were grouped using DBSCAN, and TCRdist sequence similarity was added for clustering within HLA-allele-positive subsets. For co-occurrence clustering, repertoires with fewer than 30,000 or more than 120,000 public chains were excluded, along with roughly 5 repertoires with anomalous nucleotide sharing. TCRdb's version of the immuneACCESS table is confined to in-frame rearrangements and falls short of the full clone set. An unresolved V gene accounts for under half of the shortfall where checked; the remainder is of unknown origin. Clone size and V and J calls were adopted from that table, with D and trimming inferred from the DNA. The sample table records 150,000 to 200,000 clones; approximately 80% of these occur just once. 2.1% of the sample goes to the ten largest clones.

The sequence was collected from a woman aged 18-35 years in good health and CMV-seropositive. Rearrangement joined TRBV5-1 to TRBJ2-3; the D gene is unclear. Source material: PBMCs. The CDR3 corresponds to CASSLASTDTQYF. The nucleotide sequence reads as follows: TGCGCCAGCAGCTTGGCGAGCACAGATACGCAGTATTTT.